This T cell receptor (beta chain) was sequenced in a study of T cells in Graves' hyperthyroidism and ophthalmopathy (dated by TCRdb to between 2018 and 2021). In terms of the full investigation: Peripheral blood samples were taken at the time of initial diagnosis, prior to any treatment. A discovery cohort of roughly 100 patients, roughly 45 with Graves' ophthalmopathy and about 60 with stable Graves' hyperthyroidism, was used to find distinguishing TCR V-J signatures. In six Graves' hyperthyroidism patients, the study also compared T-cell repertoires from thyroid tissue with T-cell repertoires from blood. For training and testing, the approximately 97 patients in the discovery cohort were randomly divided in a 7:3 ratio. Prospective prediction of ophthalmopathy was tested in an independent validation cohort of approximately 19 hyperthyroidism patients and 17 patients who later progressed to ophthalmopathy. The paper reports TCR Vbeta CDR3 sequencing of 130 to 150 peripheral blood samples: around 41 ophthalmopathy, about 75 hyperthyroidism and around 17 progressor patients. Following sampling, methimazole starting at 30 mg daily was given to hyperthyroidism patients, and high-dose intravenous methylprednisolone was given to ophthalmopathy patients. Study-level results and caveats: A 13 V-J signature model separated ophthalmopathy from stable hyperthyroidism, with nearly 90% sensitivity and just under 84% specificity in cross-validation and 80%/75% in testing. Sample size was not statistically predetermined, and investigators were not blinded to group allocation. During validation, the model predicted progression to ophthalmopathy a median of around 6 months ahead of onset, with approximately 71% sensitivity and under 85% specificity. Blood samples also contained most of the expanded thyroid clonotypes (frequency above 0.001), which suggests that blood repertoires may reflect thyroid immune responses.

With respect to this clonotype: No cognate antigen has been identified for it. Base-call qualities are not available, and no considerably larger clone is one nucleotide away.

The TCR beta CDR3 regions were amplified from RNA transcripts. A first-round RT-PCR of the TCR CDR3 used the HTBI primer set with the Qiagen OneStep RT-PCR kit. The libraries were constructed in a second round of multiplex PCR and then size-selected and purified. Paired-end sequencing of the libraries was performed with 100 bp reads on an Illumina HiSeq2000. Per the authors' processing: Raw data were processed with SOAPnuke, discarding reads with adapters, uncalled bases, mean Phred below 15, or no exact constant-primer or identifier match. COPE v1.2.5 was used to merge the high-quality paired reads, and each unique nucleotide sequence was defined as a clonotype. MiTCR v1.1 was used to align clonotypes to the IMGT TRBV, TRBD and TRBJ reference segments. Analysis was restricted to V-J combinations with a frequency above 0.0001, which covered about 99% of repertoires. The TCS score was defined as F50 (clonal expansion) divided by E x V (chaos), with BLOSUM62-based TCRdist calculated between CDR3 peptides within each V-J. Welch's t-statistics and random forest reduced 514 V-J features to 13, which were used in a naive Bayes classifier (R e1071). In-frame beta chains were kept once TCRdb had trimmed the public reads at Q25 with fastp and called clones with MiXCR. Each record represents a unique CDR3 protein, reported with the most common genes and DNA among its rows. TCRdb, not the original authors, processed these V and J calls. The sample has 500,000 to 650,000 distinct CDR3 sequences on record, roughly 15% of them singletons. Around an eighth of the sample belongs to the ten largest clones.

Moderately to severely active disease, a Clinical Activity Score of at least 3, a NOSPECS grade of at least 4, and a duration under 3 months were present in ophthalmopathy patients. The study excluded patients with uncontrolled infections, other autoimmune diseases, pregnancy or lactation. Diagnoses relied on clinical symptoms, serum thyroxine and TRAb, thyroid ultrasound and orbital computed tomography. Ficoll-Paque density gradient centrifugation was used to isolate PBMCs from approximately 10 ml of fresh peripheral blood. Total RNA was extracted using Trizol reagent, and RNA quality was assessed on an Agilent 2100 Bioanalyzer. The germline V end is reduced by 0 bases and the J end by 12 bases; junction bases left unmatched: 5. As encoded in the germline V gene, CDR1 is KGHSY while CDR2 is FQNENV. Including cysteine and phenylalanine, the CDR3 has 14 amino acids. Of all the DNA, just the CDR3 is kept, 42 bases in frame from base 1.

Source material: blood. The receptor comes from a woman aged 45-65 years with Graves' ophthalmopathy. The sequence joins TRBV16 to TRBJ2-1, with 10 central nucleotides matching TRBD2. The CDR3 protein sequence reads: CASSQSLAGEGQFF. The sequenced DNA: TGTGCCAGCAGCCAATCCCTAGCGGGAGAGGGGCAGTTCTTC.